The next 16 T cell receptor beta chains were all read from a single sample in a study of shared clonotypes between healthy human individuals. Clones were sequenced by immunoSEQ multiplex PCR, and TCRdb holds only the in-frame ones, with some missing. Among about 690,000 clones, around 90% were seen once, and the ten largest hold 34%. The source material was memory CD8+ T cells from PBMCs. Subset meaning: CD45RO+ cells pooled with CCR7-negative TemRA cells. Every receptor here comes from a man aged 18 to 29 in good health. Some clones in this sample may be carry-over from other donors' samples.

This clone came up once. This sequence joins TRBV15 and TRBJ2-7; D may match TRBD1 or TRBD2 (6 bases each). The germline V gene encodes CDR1 LNHNV and CDR2 YYDKDF (reference sequence). V gave up 0 bases and J gave up 7 bases, with 13 bases separating them. The CDR3 has 14 amino acids. CDR3 in amino acids: CATSRDQGGTEQYF. The CDR3 nucleotides are TGTGCCACCAGCAGAGATCAAGGGGGGACAGAGCAGTACTTC.

For this clone: Other nucleotide sequences in the sample specify the same CDR3. The chain recombines TRBV9 with TRBJ2-3, with 9 bases identical to TRBD2. Trimming removed 4 bases from V and 4 bases from J; junction bases left unmatched: 4. Germline V lookup: CDR1 SGDLS, CDR2 YYNGEE. CDR3 size: 14 residues. The CDR3 is CASSRAGGPDTQYF. The CDR3 DNA reads as TGTGCCAGCAGCCGAGCGGGGGGCCCAGATACGCAGTATTTT. Complete variable domain (other parts from reference TRBV9 and TRBJ2-3): DSGVTQTPKHLITATGQRVTLRCSPRSGDLSVYWYQQSLDQGLQFLIQYYNGEERAKGNILERFSAQQFPDLHSELNLSSLELGDSALYFCASSRAGGPDTQYFGPGTRLTVL.

This rearrangement joins TRBV27 to TRBJ1-1, with D tentatively TRBD1 (6 bases). CDR1 is MNHEY and CDR2 is SMNVEV in the germline V gene (reference sequence). The length of the CDR3 is 15 residues. V dropped 8 bases and J dropped 6 bases, with 22 bases sitting between them. Written as DNA, the CDR3 is TGTGCCAGCCGATTCTCGGGGAGGGGGGTGCCTGAAGCTTTCTTT. Its translation is CASRFSGRGVPEAFF.

This sequence joins TRBV7-2 and TRBJ2-3; TRBD2 aligns across 9 bases. The CDR3 spans 17 residues. J gave up 5 bases and V 1 base, and 10 bases lay outside the gene matches. Per the germline V gene, CDR1 is SGHTA and CDR2 is FQGNSA. CDR3 residues: CASSLGAGGGLGDTQYF. The CDR3 nucleotides are TGTGCCAGCAGCTTAGGAGCGGGAGGAGGTTTGGGAGATACGCAGTATTTT.

The chain employs TRBV7-3 and TRBJ1-1; no firm D call. Trimming cost V 1 base and J 0 bases, with 9 bases left between them. This CDR3 comprises 15 residues. Germline V CDR1 and CDR2: SGHTA, FQGTGA. CDR3 region: CASSLNGRLNTEAFF. The CDR3 nucleotides read TGTGCCAGCAGCTTAAACGGACGGTTGAACACTGAAGCTTTCTTT.

The rearrangement joins TRBV19 to TRBJ2-1, with unresolved D. CDR1 is LNHDA and CDR2 is SQIVND in the germline V gene (reference sequence). Trimming shortened V by 6 bases and J by 5 bases, and 2 bases separated the two germline ends. The CDR3 spans 10 residues. The CDR3 reads CASSDNEQFF. The CDR3 coding sequence is TGTGCCAGTAGCGACAATGAGCAGTTCTTC.

The gene calls are TRBV7-7 and TRBJ2-7; 12 bases map to TRBD2. The CDR3 has 15 amino acids. Germline trimming cut 5 bases from V and 3 bases from J; bases unmatched to any gene: 5. The germline CDR1 and CDR2 sequences are SSHAT and FNYEAQ (reference sequence). Here the CDR3 reads CASSRRLAGVYEQYF. The DNA for the CDR3 is TGTGCCAGCAGCCGGCGACTAGCGGGAGTCTACGAGCAGTACTTC.

This chain uses TRBV27 with TRBJ2-1, with D possibly TRBD2 on 5 matching bases. Per germline, CDR1 MNHEY and CDR2 SMNVEV (reference sequence). CDR3 length: 13 residues. The germline V and J ends were trimmed by 4 bases and 15 bases, with 19 bases remaining between them. The CDR3, as DNA: TGTGCCAGCAGTTCACTTCCCCGGGATCTGTGGTTCTTC. Amino acids: CASSSLPRDLWFF.

The rearrangement uses TRBV28 and TRBJ1-1; D call uncertain. The CDR3 is 12 residues long. The germline V gene has CDR1 MDHEN and CDR2 SYDVKM. The ends were cut back, 3 bases at V and 11 bases at J, with 13 bases in the middle. The CDR3 spells CASSFGGPRAFF. The CDR3, as DNA: TGTGCCAGCAGTTTTGGAGGGCCGCGGGCTTTCTTT.

The rearrangement uses TRBV4-1 and TRBJ2-3; 8 bases match TRBD2. The CDR3 sequence is 15 residues long. J gave up 2 bases and V 3 bases, and 4 bases lay outside the gene matches. Germline V gives CDR1 MGHRA, CDR2 YSYEKL. CDR3: CASSQILADTDTQYF. The CDR3 region has the DNA TGCGCCAGCAGCCAGATACTAGCGGACACAGATACGCAGTATTTT.

This sequence joins TRBV6-1 and TRBJ1-5; possible D gene TRBD1, 5 bases. The CDR3 loop spans 14 amino acids. Germline V gene data show CDR1 as MNHNS and CDR2 as SASEGT. Trimming shortened V by 1 base and J by 6 bases, and 10 bases separated the two germline ends. The DNA of the CDR3 is TGTGCCAGCAGTGAAGGGGGCCGGGGTCAGCCCCAGCATTTT. This codes for CASSEGGRGQPQHF.

V is TRBV6-6 and J is TRBJ2-7; 9 nucleotides align to TRBD1. V lost 2 bases to trimming and J lost 2 bases; unmatched junction nucleotides: 4. The CDR3 covers 15 residues. The germline V gene has CDR1 MNHNY and CDR2 SVGAGI (reference sequence). CDR3 in amino acids: CASSYPRDRAYEQYF. The CDR3 coding sequence is TGTGCCAGCAGTTACCCCCGGGACAGGGCCTACGAGCAGTACTTC.

V gene TRBV7-2 combines with J gene TRBJ1-4; the D gene is possibly TRBD1 (6 bases). V shed 1 base and J shed 1 base, with 13 bases lying between them. This CDR3 has 17 residues. Germline values: CDR1 SGHTA, CDR2 FQGNSA. The DNA of the CDR3 is TGTGCCAGCAGCTTAGAGGCCACAGGGAGAACTAATGAAAAACTGTTTTTT. This encodes CASSLEATGRTNEKLFF.

The chain is built from TRBV9 and TRBJ1-4; a weak D match, TRBD1 (5 bases). Trimming stripped 3 bases from V and 7 bases from J, with 13 bases between. The CDR3 runs to 14 residues. The V gene's germline CDR1 is SGDLS and CDR2 YYNGEE. This chain's CDR3 is CASSATAGGEKLFF. In nucleotides, the CDR3 is TGTGCCAGCAGCGCCACAGCGGGGGGTGAAAAACTGTTTTTT. The full variable domain, completed using reference TRBV9 and TRBJ1-4, is DSGVTQTPKHLITATGQRVTLRCSPRSGDLSVYWYQQSLDQGLQFLIQYYNGEERAKGNILERFSAQQFPDLHSELNLSSLELGDSALYFCASSATAGGEKLFFGSGTQLSVL.

V gene TRBV10-3 combines with J gene TRBJ1-2; 9 bases match TRBD1. Germline values: CDR1 ENHRY, CDR2 SYGVKD. J lost 0 bases, V lost 0 bases, and 2 bases had no gene match. This CDR3 spans 16 amino acids. In DNA, the CDR3 is TGTGCCATCAGTGAGTCGTGGGACAGGGCTAACTATGGCTACACCTTC. Translating gives CAISESWDRANYGYTF.

This clone was seen a single time. This sequence joins TRBV13 and TRBJ2-5; 7 bases align to TRBD1. The germline gives CDR1 PRHDT, CDR2 FYEKMQ (reference sequence). The CDR3 covers 15 residues. With V trimmed by 5 bases and J by 5 bases, 11 bases remained unmatched. CDR3 nucleotides: TGTGCCAGCAGCCACCCGACAGGGTATGGGGAGACCCAGTACTTC. Translated: CASSHPTGYGETQYF.